The rows below give T cell receptor beta chains drawn from one sample of a study of blood T cell repertoires in COVID-19. The assay was immunoSEQ multiplex PCR, and TCRdb's table has in-frame clones only and misses some. The data show approximately 100,000 clones, with 84% seen just once and around a quarter held by the top ten. Sequences were obtained from peripheral blood. All receptors come from a man between 60 and 70 years old with acute or convalescent COVID-19. Both conserved end residues are part of each CDR3. D genes are given only for firm matches. Part of the rows lack a size; the others show once, few, many or a class for expanded clones.

CASSTGTANVNYGYTF	TGTGCCAGTAGTACCGGGACAGCAAATGTTAACTATGGCTACACCTTC	NA	TRBV19	TRBJ1-2	TRBD1
CATSDRQPRGYNEQFF	TGTGCCACCAGTGATAGACAACCCCGGGGGTACAATGAGCAGTTCTTC	NA	TRBV24-1	TRBJ2-1	NA
CASSEAGTGVDGELFF	TGTGCCAGCAGTGAAGCGGGGACAGGGGTGGACGGGGAGCTGTTTTTT	NA	TRBV2	TRBJ2-2	TRBD1
CASSPQSLEAFF	TGTGCCAGCTCACCACAGTCACTTGAAGCTTTCTTT	once	TRBV18	TRBJ1-1	NA
CASSPGDRVGTEAFF	TGCGCCAGCAGCCCGGGGGACAGGGTGGGAACTGAAGCTTTCTTT	NA	TRBV5-1	TRBJ1-1	TRBD1
CASSPDREKPQHF	TGTGCCAGCAGCCCGGACAGGGAAAAGCCCCAGCATTTT	NA	TRBV27	TRBJ1-5	TRBD1
CASSSQGPTNEKLFF	TGCGCCAGCAGTTCACAGGGCCCAACTAATGAAAAACTGTTTTTT	once	TRBV5-1	TRBJ1-4	NA
CSVGRSGQGRSYEQYF	TGCAGCGTTGGAAGGTCCGGACAGGGCAGGAGCTACGAGCAGTACTTC	NA	TRBV29-1	TRBJ2-7	TRBD1
CASSLGTGSMNTEAFF	TGCGCCAGCAGCTTGGGGACAGGGTCGATGAACACTGAAGCTTTCTTT	NA	TRBV5-1	TRBJ1-1	TRBD1
CSVETSGNVQFF	TGCAGCGTTGAAACTAGCGGGAACGTACAGTTCTTC	NA	TRBV29-1	TRBJ2-1	TRBD2
CASSLVREGTGELFF	TGTGCCAGCAGCTTGGTACGGGAAGGCACCGGGGAGCTGTTTTTT	NA	TRBV5-5	TRBJ2-2	NA
CASSLSPGETQYF	TGTGCCAGCAGCTTGTCCCCCGGGGAGACCCAGTACTTC	NA	TRBV5-4	TRBJ2-5	NA
CSVEDHRQGALGNTIYF	TGCAGCGTTGAAGACCATAGACAGGGGGCGTTAGGAAACACCATATATTTT	NA	TRBV29-1	TRBJ1-3	TRBD1
CASSFIAGRSYEQYF	TGTGCCAGCAGTTTTATAGCGGGTAGGTCCTACGAGCAGTACTTC	NA	TRBV28	TRBJ2-7	TRBD2
CASSFQANTEAFF	TGTGCCAGCAGCTTCCAGGCGAACACTGAAGCTTTCTTT	NA	TRBV7-2	TRBJ1-1	NA
CASSLVWGGAFF	TGTGCCAGCTCACTTGTGTGGGGCGGAGCTTTCTTT	NA	TRBV18	TRBJ1-1	NA
CASSPRPNTGRPLAKNIQYF	TGTGCCAGCAGCCCGAGGCCGAATACAGGGCGGCCCTTAGCCAAAAACATTCAGTACTTC	NA	TRBV7-8	TRBJ2-4	NA
CASSPREGPNTEAFF	TGTGCCAGCAGCCCTAGAGAGGGCCCCAACACTGAAGCTTTCTTT	NA	TRBV7-2	TRBJ1-1	NA
CASNGLQYSPLHF	TGTGCCAGTAATGGGCTTCAATACTCACCCCTCCACTTT	NA	TRBV19	TRBJ1-6	NA
CASSIEGTGEKRRTEAFF	TGTGCCAGCAGCATAGAAGGGACAGGTGAGAAGAGGAGGACTGAAGCTTTCTTT	NA	TRBV11-3	TRBJ1-1	TRBD1
CSVRTGVIDEQYF	TGCAGCGTTAGGACAGGGGTTATCGACGAGCAGTACTTC	NA	TRBV29-1	TRBJ2-7	TRBD1
CASSLVTEIQNIQYF	TGTGCCAGCAGCTTAGTGACGGAGATCCAAAACATTCAGTACTTC	NA	TRBV11-2	TRBJ2-4	NA
CASSLLGLAANRELFF	TGTGCCAGCAGCTTGCTCGGACTAGCGGCGAACCGGGAGCTGTTTTTT	NA	TRBV7-8	TRBJ2-2	TRBD2
CASRRDSIDQPQHF	TGTGCCAGCAGACGCGACAGTATAGATCAGCCCCAGCATTTT	NA	TRBV6-5	TRBJ1-5	NA
CASSLAGFSTDTQYF	TGTGCCAGCAGTCTAGCGGGGTTTAGTACAGATACGCAGTATTTT	many	TRBV28	TRBJ2-3	TRBD2
CASSYSGSPQHF	TGTGCCAGCAGCTACTCCGGGAGTCCCCAGCATTTT	NA	TRBV7-9	TRBJ1-5	NA
CASSPRTVSAPYNEQFF	TGCGCCAGCAGTCCAAGGACAGTTTCGGCCCCCTACAATGAGCAGTTCTTC	NA	TRBV4-1	TRBJ2-1	NA
CSTGLAGLHGEQFF	TGCAGCACCGGACTAGCGGGCCTTCACGGTGAGCAGTTCTTC	NA	TRBV29-1	TRBJ2-1	TRBD2
CASSNAGDTGELFF	TGTGCCAGCTCGAACGCAGGGGACACCGGGGAGCTGTTTTTT	NA	TRBV18	TRBJ2-2	NA
CASSLSRGVVYGYTF	TGTGCCAGCAGTTTATCTCGAGGCGTAGTCTATGGCTACACCTTC	few	TRBV27	TRBJ1-2	NA
CASSSRGGGGTEAFF	TGTGCCAGCAGCTCCCGAGGAGGGGGGGGGACTGAAGCTTTCTTT	NA	TRBV7-9	TRBJ1-1	NA
CATSSRDRGLSNQPQHF	TGTGCCACCAGCAGCCGGGACAGGGGGCTTAGCAATCAGCCCCAGCATTTT	NA	TRBV15	TRBJ1-5	TRBD1
CASFPAGGETQYF	TGTGCCAGCTTCCCTGCCGGCGGAGAGACCCAGTACTTC	once	TRBV7-8	TRBJ2-5	NA
CASSFTGKDRGPSGNTIYF	TGCGCCAGCAGCTTTACCGGGAAAGACAGGGGCCCTTCTGGAAACACCATATATTTT	NA	TRBV5-1	TRBJ1-3	TRBD1
CASSLLGVNYGYTF	TGTGCCAGCAGTTTATTAGGGGTTAACTATGGCTACACCTTC	NA	TRBV27	TRBJ1-2	NA
CASRRDRASYNEQFF	TGTGCCAGCAGAAGGGACAGGGCAAGCTACAATGAGCAGTTCTTC	NA	TRBV6-5	TRBJ2-1	TRBD1
CASRTGGSNQPQHF	TGTGCCAGCCGCACCGGAGGTAGCAATCAGCCCCAGCATTTT	NA	TRBV27	TRBJ1-5	NA
CSGGQFMNTEAFF	TGCAGCGGGGGACAGTTCATGAACACTGAAGCTTTCTTT	NA	TRBV29-1	TRBJ1-1	TRBD1
CASSTPSGGEQYF	TGTGCCAGCAGTACCCCGTCGGGTGGCGAGCAGTACTTC	NA	TRBV6-6	TRBJ2-7	NA
CASRIAGLAGRQETQYF	TGTGCCAGCAGAATTGCAGGGCTAGCGGGCCGACAAGAGACCCAGTACTTC	NA	TRBV5-6	TRBJ2-5	TRBD2
CAWSAGLSTDTQYF	TGTGCCTGGAGTGCGGGACTTAGCACAGATACGCAGTATTTT	NA	TRBV30	TRBJ2-3	NA
CASSQGHPGANVLTF	TGTGCCAGCAGTCAAGGACACCCCGGGGCCAACGTCCTGACTTTC	NA	TRBV2	TRBJ2-6	NA
CASSPRLALETQYF	TGTGCCAGCTCACCACGACTAGCTCTAGAGACCCAGTACTTC	NA	TRBV18	TRBJ2-5	TRBD2